Here is one TCR beta chain with its context. A junction boundary mismatches the germline segment, possibly from a read error. The study profiled TCR beta VDJ and CDR3 using genomic DNA as template. TCRdb re-called the reads through MiXCR, storing one row per CDR3 protein. The data show 80,000 or so distinct CDR3 sequences, approximately 46% seen once. This CDR3 has 11 amino acids. Germline CDR1 and CDR2: MGHDK and SYGVNS. The sample is drawn from a study of CD8+CD57+ T cells in acquired aplastic anemia. This chain links TRBV25-1 with TRBJ2-5; no reliable D call. The clonotype comes from a human donor in good health, serving as a control. The sequencing sample was made of sorted CD4+, CD8+, or CD8+CD57+ T cells (not recorded which) from PBMCs. The CDR3 reads CAGSVQGTQYF. CDR3 sequence (DNA): TGTGCCGGCAGCGTCCAAGGGACCCAGTACTTC.